One and the same sample provided the 28 T cell receptor beta chains below, sequenced in a study of blood T cell repertoires in COVID-19. The table came from immunoSEQ multiplex PCR; TCRdb's copy has only in-frame clones and leaves some out. The sample carries about 250,000 clones, about 88% recorded once. Sequencing was performed on peripheral blood. The receptors here all came from a woman in her thirties or forties who had recovered from COVID-19.

This chain connects TRBV27 to TRBJ2-7; D perhaps matches TRBD2 (6 bases). The length of the CDR3 is 13 residues. Germline CDR1 is MNHEY and CDR2 is SMNVEV (reference sequence). V shed 5 bases and J shed 2 bases, with 10 bases lying between them. CDR3 loop: CASSDSGAYEQYF. The CDR3 bases are TGTGCCAGCAGTGATAGCGGTGCCTACGAGCAGTACTTC.

This sequence joins TRBV13 and TRBJ2-7, with 10 bases fitting TRBD1. The CDR3 spans 15 residues. V gave up 5 bases and J gave up 2 bases; unmatched junction bases: 6. Germline V gene sequence: CDR1 PRHDT, CDR2 FYEKMQ (reference sequence). The DNA of the CDR3 is TGTGCCAGCAGCCCCGGGACAGGGGATACCTACGAGCAGTACTTC. Translated, it gives CASSPGTGDTYEQYF.

The V call is TRBV27, the J call TRBJ1-2; D remains ambiguous. Looked up from germline, CDR1 is MNHEY and CDR2 is SMNVEV (reference sequence). This CDR3 comprises 15 residues. With 0 bases removed from V and 4 bases from J, the gap between germline ends came to 12 bases. The DNA for the CDR3 is TGTGCCAGCAGTTTATCGTTGGCGGATATCTATGGCTACACCTTC. This translates into CASSLSLADIYGYTF.

V usage is TRBV4-1 and J usage is TRBJ1-4, with 7 bases fitting TRBD1. Germline V lookup: CDR1 MGHRA, CDR2 YSYEKL. The V and J ends lost 1 base and 7 bases, in that order; junction bases with no gene match: 6. The CDR3 spans 15 residues. CDR3 sequence reads: CASSQGDRHTEKLFF. CDR3 bases: TGCGCCAGCAGCCAAGGGGACAGACACACTGAAAAACTGTTTTTT.

The rearrangement uses TRBV7-2 and TRBJ1-6, with D maybe TRBD1 (5 bases). The length of the CDR3 is 13 residues. CDR1 and CDR2 (germline): SGHTA, FQGNSA. Trimming took 5 bases from V and 14 from J, leaving 16 bases between them. CDR3 in DNA: TGTGCCAGCAGCCCGAGGACATTAGAGACCCTCCACTTT. It yields the protein CASSPRTLETLHF.

This sequence joins TRBV11-3 and TRBJ2-7; TRBD2 matches at 14 bases. Germline assignment: CDR1 SGHNT and CDR2 YENEEA. With V trimmed by 5 bases and J by 0 bases, 6 bases remained unmatched. The CDR3 has 17 residues. Here the CDR3 reads CASSPWGTSGSSYEQYF. For the CDR3, the DNA is TGTGCCAGCAGCCCGTGGGGGACTAGCGGGAGCTCCTACGAGCAGTACTTC.

V gene TRBV10-3 combines with J gene TRBJ2-3; the D gene is possibly TRBD2 (6 bases). CDR1 is ENHRY and CDR2 is SYGVKD in the germline V gene. The V end lost 9 bases, the J end lost 2 bases, and 9 bases lay between the germline ends. The CDR3 runs 12 residues. The CDR3 nucleotides read TGTGCCATGGGGGGTGTCACAGATACGCAGTATTTT. Its protein is CAMGGVTDTQYF.

The chain combines TRBV5-5 with TRBJ1-2; D ambiguous. V was trimmed by 2 bases and J by 0 bases, leaving 8 bases between them. This CDR3 is 14 amino acids long. Germline V gene lookup returns CDR1 SGHKS and CDR2 YYEKEE (reference sequence). CDR3 DNA: TGTGCCAGCAGCTTCTCTGGAGCTAACTATGGCTACACCTTC. Its protein is CASSFSGANYGYTF.

The chain is built from TRBV7-2 and TRBJ2-1; the D gene is possibly TRBD2 (6 bases). V lost 6 bases to trimming and J lost 5 bases, with 17 bases between them. The CDR3 consists of 15 residues. Germline lookup yields CDR1 SGHTA and CDR2 FQGNSA. The CDR3 here is CASSPGTPWDNEQFF. As DNA, the CDR3 is TGTGCCAGCAGTCCCGGGACTCCCTGGGACAATGAGCAGTTCTTC.

V gene TRBV11-2 combines with J gene TRBJ2-2; TRBD2 matches 14 bases. V lost 6 bases, J lost 3 bases, and 9 bases stayed unmatched. The CDR3 spans 18 residues. Germline V gene data show CDR1 as SGHAT and CDR2 as FQNNGV. CDR3 amino acids: CASSHMGLAGVDTGELFF. The CDR3 nucleotides are TGTGCCAGCAGTCATATGGGACTAGCGGGGGTGGACACCGGGGAGCTGTTTTTT.

The V and J genes are TRBV3-1 (or the pseudogene TRBV3-2) and TRBJ2-5; D is possibly TRBD2 (5 bases). TRBJ2-7 explains the end of the DNA better; the J call may be wrong. The length of the CDR3 is 14 residues. In germline, CDR1 is LGHDT, CDR2 YNNKEL (reference sequence). The CDR3 bases are TGTGCAGAGTTAATGCCCGGGGAAGTGGACGAGCAGTACTTC. Amino acids: CAELMPGEVDEQYF.

The chain has TRBV6-1 and TRBJ2-2; tentatively, D is TRBD1 (8 bases). This CDR3 is 18 amino acids long. Deletions cut 2 bases from V and 8 bases from J, with 24 bases between. CDR1 is MNHNS, CDR2 SASEGT, per germline. CDR3 amino acids: CASSEPPGGGRTGGELFF. The CDR3 bases are TGTGCCAGCAGTGAACCCCCAGGGGGCGGGAGAACTGGTGGGGAGCTGTTTTTT.

This clone was picked up one time. The chain joins TRBV21-1 to TRBJ2-1; TRBD2 reflects the table's D call only, with no check against the DNA. TRBV21-1 is designated a pseudogene. This CDR3 region has 17 residues. CDR3 sequence: CASTFYSGRVLGNEQFF. The CDR3 nucleotides read TGTGCCAGCACTTTTTATAGCGGGAGGGTTTTGGGTAATGAGCAGTTCTTC.

This chain joins TRBV28 and TRBJ2-1; D might be TRBD2 (5 bases). The CDR3 consists of 15 residues. V gave up 3 bases and J gave up 1 base, with 10 bases separating them. CDR1 and CDR2 (germline): MDHEN, SYDVKM. The CDR3 coding sequence is TGTGCCAGCAGTTTGCCCGGGATTTCCTACAATGAGCAGTTCTTC. Amino acid sequence: CASSLPGISYNEQFF. The full variable domain, with the rest looked up from reference TRBV28 and TRBJ2-1, is DVKVTQSSRYLVKRTGEKVFLECVQDMDHENMFWYRQDPGLGLRLIYFSYDVKMKEKGDIPEGYSVSREKKERFSLILESASTNQTSMYLCASSLPGISYNEQFFGPGTRLTVL.

This rearrangement joins TRBV13 to TRBJ2-5; tentatively, D is TRBD1 (5 bases). Germline V CDR1 and CDR2: PRHDT, FYEKMQ (reference sequence). V was pared by 4 bases and J by 3 bases, with 15 bases between. The CDR3 runs 15 residues. CDR3 DNA sequence: TGTGCCAGCAGCTCGCAGGACACATCCGAAGAGACCCAGTACTTC. It yields the protein CASSSQDTSEETQYF.

This clone occurred a few times. This chain links TRBV4-2 with TRBJ1-2, with D possibly matching TRBD1 (6 bases). The CDR3 contains 16 residues. Trimming cost V 1 base and J 2 bases, with 14 bases left between them. CDR1 and CDR2 (germline): LGHNA, YNFKEQ. The CDR3 DNA reads TGTGCCAGCAGCCAAGGAACAGGGACGCTAAACTATGGCTACACCTTC. Its protein product is CASSQGTGTLNYGYTF.

The gene calls are TRBV4-2 and TRBJ1-5; D is unclear. The germline V gene encodes CDR1 LGHNA and CDR2 YNFKEQ. V lost 4 bases and J lost 5, with 15 bases in between. The CDR3 totals 15 residues. CDR3 sequence: CASSRGSGGDQPQHF. DNA for the CDR3: TGTGCCAGCAGCCGAGGATCGGGAGGCGATCAGCCCCAGCATTTT.

The rearrangement uses TRBV30 and TRBJ2-7, with 9 positions matching TRBD1. The germline V gene has CDR1 GTSNPN and CDR2 SVGIG (reference sequence). CDR3 size: 14 residues. The V and J ends lost 2 bases and 2 bases, in that order; junction bases with no gene match: 4. Here the CDR3 reads CAWSIRTGAYEQYF. The CDR3 coding sequence is TGTGCCTGGAGTATCCGGACAGGGGCCTACGAGCAGTACTTC.

The CDR3, as DNA: TGTGCCAGCAGTTACCAGGGACAGGGGGCGGTCTTTTCTTCCGTCCACGAGCAGTACTTC. It yields the protein CASSYQGQGAVFSSVHEQYF. The chain uses TRBV6-2 or TRBV6-3 and TRBJ2-7; 12 nucleotides match TRBD1. Unmatched junction bases numbered 19, after V lost 2 bases and J lost 5 bases. CDR3 length: 20 amino acids. Germline values: CDR1 MNHEY, CDR2 SVGEGT.

This rearrangement joins TRBV28 to TRBJ1-5; D is possibly TRBD1 (6 bases). The V end was cut by 3 bases, the J end by 0 bases, with 15 bases between. In germline, CDR1 is MDHEN, CDR2 SYDVKM. This CDR3 contains 17 residues. The DNA of the CDR3 is TGTGCCAGCAGTTTTTCGACAGGTCGAAATAGCAATCAGCCCCAGCATTTT. It codes for CASSFSTGRNSNQPQHF. Together with reference TRBV28 and TRBJ1-5, the CDR3 gives the full variable domain: DVKVTQSSRYLVKRTGEKVFLECVQDMDHENMFWYRQDPGLGLRLIYFSYDVKMKEKGDIPEGYSVSREKKERFSLILESASTNQTSMYLCASSFSTGRNSNQPQHFGDGTRLSIL.

The rearrangement uses TRBV27 and TRBJ2-7; perhaps TRBD1 as D (6 bases). Germline V gives CDR1 MNHEY, CDR2 SMNVEV (reference sequence). Between the trimmed V and J ends, which lost 6 bases and 0 bases, there was a span of 12 bases. This CDR3 has 14 amino acids. The CDR3 region has the DNA TGTGCCAGCAGACTACAGGGACACTCCTACGAGCAGTACTTC. This codes for CASRLQGHSYEQYF.

Only one count was recorded for this clone. This chain links TRBV2 with TRBJ2-1; 8 bases map to TRBD2. CDR1 and CDR2 (germline): SNHLY, FYNNEI. This CDR3 has 15 residues. With 3 bases clipped from V and 0 bases from J, the junction kept 1 base outside the gene matches. The CDR3 is CASSDGTSSYNEQFF. CDR3 nucleotide sequence: TGTGCCAGCAGTGATGGGACTAGCTCCTACAATGAGCAGTTCTTC.

This clone was seen once. In DNA form, the CDR3 reads TGTGCCAGCAGCCAAGATCGGGACAGGGGGCTTTTGGAGACCCAGTACTTC. Translating it yields CASSQDRDRGLLETQYF. The V and J genes are TRBV14 and TRBJ2-5, with 12 bases lining up with TRBD1. Germline trimming cut 0 bases from V and 5 bases from J; bases unmatched to any gene: 7. The CDR3 covers 17 residues. Germline lookup yields CDR1 SGHDN and CDR2 FVKESK.

The chain links TRBV11-3 to TRBJ2-1; D is perhaps TRBD1 (5 bases). Looked up from germline, CDR1 is SGHNT and CDR2 is YENEEA. The CDR3 has 16 amino acids. V lost 0 bases and J lost 4, with 13 bases in between. This CDR3 is CASSLDETVGYNEQFF. Written as DNA, the CDR3 is TGTGCCAGCAGCTTAGATGAGACAGTGGGGTACAATGAGCAGTTCTTC. Full variable domain (missing parts from reference TRBV11-3 and TRBJ2-1): EAGVVQSPRYKIIEKKQPVAFWCNPISGHNTLYWYLQNLGQGPELLIRYENEEAVDDSQLPKDRFSAERLKGVDSTLKIQPAELGDSAVYLCASSLDETVGYNEQFFGPGTRLTVL.

The gene calls are TRBV18 and TRBJ2-1, with 7 positions matching TRBD1. CDR1 and CDR2 from the germline V gene are KGHSH and LQKENI. This CDR3 is built from 17 residues. With 6 bases clipped from V and 3 bases from J, the junction kept 14 bases outside the gene matches. The CDR3, as DNA: TGTGCCAGCTCTGATACAGGGGTTAATTTGGGCTACAATGAGCAGTTCTTC. Residues: CASSDTGVNLGYNEQFF.

The V call is TRBV9, the J call TRBJ1-2; no clear D. CDR1 and CDR2 (germline): SGDLS, YYNGEE. The CDR3 spans 14 residues. Trimming shortened V by 2 bases and J by 4 bases, and 12 bases separated the two germline ends. The CDR3 protein is CASSVGSNLYGYTF. DNA of the CDR3: TGTGCCAGCAGCGTTGGGAGCAACCTCTATGGCTACACCTTC.

The CDR3 reads CSGGLDNEQFF. The CDR3 coding sequence is TGCAGTGGAGGGCTCGACAATGAGCAGTTCTTC. This chain joins TRBV20-1 and TRBJ2-1, with D possibly matching TRBD2 (5 bases). Per the germline V gene, CDR1 is DFQATT and CDR2 is SNEGSKA (reference sequence). The CDR3 runs to 11 residues. Trimming left V 7 bases short and J 5 bases short, with 9 bases between.

V gene TRBV10-3 combines with J gene TRBJ2-7; TRBD2 agrees at 7 bases. Losses at the gene ends were 3 bases for V and 2 bases for J; bases not matched to a gene: 4. The length of the CDR3 is 14 residues. In germline, CDR1 is ENHRY, CDR2 SYGVKD. The CDR3 loop is CAISDDGGTYEQYF. The DNA of the CDR3 is TGTGCCATCAGTGATGACGGGGGGACCTACGAGCAGTACTTC.